This T cell receptor beta chain is drawn from a study of blood T cell repertoires in COVID-19. Study as a whole: The analysed material was cDNA or gDNA that came from T cells, B-cell-depleted T cells, or PBMCs.

Produced via immunoSEQ multiplex PCR; TCRdb's table is partial and in-frame only. The sample has about 71,000 clones, 88% seen once; the top ten hold roughly 2.3%. The clonotype was recovered from a human donor in a cohort sampled during active COVID-19. The sequenced sample consisted of peripheral blood.

The CDR3 spells CASSSEVGTGFHEQYF. CDR3 coding DNA: TGCGCCAGCAGCTCTGAGGTCGGGACAGGGTTCCACGAGCAGTACTTC. V usage is TRBV5-1 and J usage is TRBJ2-7; the match to TRBD1 covers 9 bases. CDR1 and CDR2 (germline): SGHRS, YFSETQ. With 3 bases clipped from V and 5 bases from J, the junction kept 12 bases outside the gene matches. The CDR3 is 16 residues long.